These 28 T cell receptor beta chains were all obtained from the same sample, sequenced in a study of T cells expressing NK-cell markers (TCRdb year 2020). The library came from 5' RACE. TCRdb records Illumina HiSeq 2000 as the sequencer. After the reads were reprocessed by TCRdb, one entry was made per CDR3 protein sequence, with no DNA. This sample's table has entries for 20,000 to 25,000 distinct CDR3 sequences. Jointly, the top ten make up approximately 53% of the sample. The sample taken for sequencing was blood T cells: a sorted CD56 or NKG2C T cell subset, CD4+ or CD8+ T cells, or bulk PBMC T cells (not recorded which). These receptors came from a man aged 18 to 69 in good health.

The V call is TRBV29-1, the J call TRBJ2-4. The germline V gene encodes CDR1 SQVTM and CDR2 ANQGSEA. The CDR3 loop spans 14 amino acids. The CDR3 loop is CSVEAGAAKNIQYF.

V and J are TRBV30 and TRBJ1-1; TCRdb reports TRBD1, a call that lacks DNA to check it against. This CDR3 is built from 15 residues. Germline values: CDR1 GTSNPN, CDR2 SVGIG (reference sequence). CDR3 sequence: CAWSRPGGGYTEAFF.

The rearrangement joins TRBV30 to TRBJ1-3; the TRBD1 assignment by TCRdb is unverifiable without DNA. The CDR3 is 13 amino acids. Germline lookup yields CDR1 GTSNPN and CDR2 SVGIG (reference sequence). CDR3: CAWAGTTGNTIYF.

The chain has TRBV7-2 and TRBJ2-5. The CDR3 sequence is 12 residues long. Germline V gives CDR1 SGHTA, CDR2 FQGNSA. The CDR3 protein is CASRLASETQYF.

Its frequency marks this clonotype as medium-sized. The chain combines TRBV5-1 with TRBJ2-1; TCRdb calls TRBD2, which cannot be checked without DNA. Per germline, CDR1 SGHRS and CDR2 YFSETQ. The CDR3 sequence is 17 residues long. This CDR3 is CASSWGTSGTGYNEQFF.

The chain is built from TRBV7-9 and TRBJ1-4. Per the germline V gene, CDR1 is SEHNR and CDR2 is FQNEAQ (reference sequence). CDR3 length: 12 amino acids. CDR3 residues: CASSFIVEKLFF.

The gene calls are TRBV2 and TRBJ2-7; TCRdb lists TRBD1, though no DNA is available to test this call. CDR3 size: 15 residues. Germline CDR1 SNHLY, CDR2 FYNNEI. CDR3 protein: CASSERQPPSYEQYF.

This chain links TRBV6-2 or TRBV6-3 with TRBJ2-7. Germline V gene data show CDR1 as MNHEY and CDR2 as SVGEGT. There are 21 residues in the CDR3. CDR3 loop: CASSSRPRFQSETKSSYEQYF.

V and J are TRBV7-9 and TRBJ2-2; TCRdb selects TRBD1, and the lack of DNA leaves this call unchecked. Per germline, CDR1 SEHNR and CDR2 FQNEAQ (reference sequence). There are 15 residues in the CDR3. The CDR3: CASSLVTGATGELFF.

The chain couples TRBV20-1 to TRBJ1-2; TCRdb calls TRBD1, which cannot be checked without DNA. The CDR3 consists of 15 residues. Germline CDR1 DFQATT, CDR2 SNEGSKA (reference sequence). The CDR3 protein is CSASSGEGGHYGYTF.

CDR3 sequence reads: CASSLWTAEAFF. The chain is built from TRBV28 and TRBJ1-1. CDR1 is MDHEN, CDR2 SYDVKM, per germline. CDR3 length: 12 amino acids.

The rearrangement uses TRBV14 and TRBJ2-4; there is no DNA to check the TCRdb D call of TRBD2. CDR1 and CDR2 from the germline V gene are SGHDN and FVKESK. This CDR3 has 17 residues. CDR3: CASSRPGLAGGINIQYF. Using reference TRBV14 and TRBJ2-4 for the parts outside the CDR3, the full variable domain is EAGVTQFPSHSVIEKGQTVTLRCDPISGHDNLYWYRRVMGKEIKFLLHFVKESKQDESGMPNNRFLAERTGGTYSTLKVQPAELEDSGVYFCASSRPGLAGGINIQYFGAGTRLSVL.

V is TRBV27 and J is TRBJ2-1; as DNA is missing, the TRBD2 call by TCRdb cannot be tested. This CDR3 region has 16 residues. Germline V gene data show CDR1 as MNHEY and CDR2 as SMNVEV (reference sequence). CDR3 region: CASSPPGLAGRNEQFF.

This rearrangement joins TRBV20-1 to TRBJ2-7; the D gene TCRdb calls, TRBD1, cannot be checked with no DNA. Per the germline V gene, CDR1 is DFQATT and CDR2 is SNEGSKA (reference sequence). The CDR3 is 14 amino acids. Here the CDR3 reads CSARVAGVSYEQYF.

This chain connects TRBV5-1 to TRBJ2-2. Germline CDR1 SGHRS, CDR2 YFSETQ. This CDR3 contains 14 residues. The CDR3 reads CASREAASSGELFF.

The chain has TRBV28 and TRBJ1-1. The CDR3 consists of 11 residues. Germline lookup yields CDR1 MDHEN and CDR2 SYDVKM. The CDR3 spells CASSGGTEAFF.

The rearrangement uses TRBV12-5 and TRBJ2-7; TCRdb selects TRBD1, and the lack of DNA leaves this call unchecked. Germline V gene lookup returns CDR1 LGHNT and CDR2 FRNRAP. The CDR3 covers 12 residues. The CDR3 loop reads CATSGAGYEQYF.

The chain uses TRBV6-2 or TRBV6-3 and TRBJ1-1; without DNA, the TCRdb call of TRBD1 cannot be checked. CDR1 is MNHEY, CDR2 SVGEGT, per germline. CDR3 length: 14 amino acids. The CDR3 here is CASSPTGEGTEAFF.

The chain carries TRBV5-1 and TRBJ2-5; the TRBD1 assignment by TCRdb is unverifiable without DNA. Germline V gene sequence: CDR1 SGHRS, CDR2 YFSETQ. This CDR3 has 16 amino acids. The CDR3 is CASSAGGQTIQETQYF.

The CDR3: CASTSTSTAGTGGRETQYF. The chain is built from TRBV19 and TRBJ2-5; TCRdb proposes TRBD1, but this gene call is untestable without DNA. Germline V CDR1 and CDR2: LNHDA, SQIVND (reference sequence). The CDR3 length is 19 residues.

This chain uses TRBV21-1 with TRBJ2-3. TRBV21-1 is a pseudogene locus. The CDR3 loop spans 15 amino acids. CDR3 amino acids: CASRVAGVTHRYAVF.

CDR3 residues: CATSRDFKNSPLHF. The V call is TRBV15, the J call TRBJ1-6. Per the germline V gene, CDR1 is LNHNV and CDR2 is YYDKDF (reference sequence). The CDR3 extends over 14 amino acids.

The rearrangement uses TRBV10-3 and TRBJ2-7; TCRdb's D gene call, TRBD1, goes unchecked for lack of DNA. CDR1 is ENHRY, CDR2 SYGVKD, per germline. This CDR3 spans 11 amino acids. The chain's CDR3 is CAIGTAYEQYF.

The chain employs TRBV7-2 and TRBJ1-2; TCRdb designates TRBD1, a call that cannot be tested without DNA. CDR3 size: 16 residues. The germline CDR1 and CDR2 sequences are SGHTA and FQGNSA. The CDR3 loop reads CASSLADRGWDYGYTF.

This chain joins TRBV7-8 and TRBJ2-2; TCRdb proposes TRBD1, but this gene call is untestable without DNA. The CDR3 length is 17 residues. Looked up from germline, CDR1 is SGHVS and CDR2 is FQNEAQ. CDR3: CASSLGGTGRNTGELFF.

V usage is TRBV6-2 or TRBV6-3 and J usage is TRBJ2-1; TCRdb selects TRBD2, and the lack of DNA leaves this call unchecked. The CDR3 totals 19 residues. In germline, CDR1 is MNHEY, CDR2 SVGEGT. This chain's CDR3 is CAIQRHPGFSPPKNNEQFF.

This rearrangement joins TRBV28 to TRBJ2-1; without DNA, the TCRdb call of TRBD1 cannot be checked. The length of the CDR3 is 14 residues. Germline CDR1 reads MDHEN; CDR2 reads SYDVKM. CDR3 sequence reads: CASRSGQGNNEQFF.

This chain joins TRBV29-1 and TRBJ2-6. The CDR3 has 13 residues. The germline V gene has CDR1 SQVTM and CDR2 ANQGSEA. The CDR3 reads CSVDKSGANVLTF.